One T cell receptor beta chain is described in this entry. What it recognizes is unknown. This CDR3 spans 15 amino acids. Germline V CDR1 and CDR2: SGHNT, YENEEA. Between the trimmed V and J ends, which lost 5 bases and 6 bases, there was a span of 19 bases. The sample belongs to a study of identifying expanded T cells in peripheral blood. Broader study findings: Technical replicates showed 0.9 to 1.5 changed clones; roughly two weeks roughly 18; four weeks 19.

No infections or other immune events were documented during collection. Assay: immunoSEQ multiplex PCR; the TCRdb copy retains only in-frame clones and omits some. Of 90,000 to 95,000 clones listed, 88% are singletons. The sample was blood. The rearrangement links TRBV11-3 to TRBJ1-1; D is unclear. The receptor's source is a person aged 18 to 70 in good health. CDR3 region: CASSPRAVPNSEAFF. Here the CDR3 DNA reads TGTGCCAGCAGCCCTAGGGCAGTTCCAAATTCTGAAGCTTTCTTT.